Below, 10 T cell receptor beta chains from the same sample are listed, as sequenced in a study of T cell responses to AZD1222 COVID-19 vaccine. Sequenced by immunoSEQ multiplex PCR; TCRdb stores in-frame clones only, minus some. The repertoire holds about 160,000 clones, about 90% seen once, with less than 2.5% in the top ten. This material consisted of peripheral blood, taken on day 0 of AZD1222 vaccination. Receptors originate from an adult in good health.

The V and J genes are TRBV7-2 and TRBJ2-3; 10 bases fit TRBD1. Germline V gene data show CDR1 as SGHTA and CDR2 as FQGNSA. J gave up 2 bases and V 2 bases, and 10 bases lay outside the gene matches. The CDR3 spans 18 residues. The chain's CDR3 is CASSLTFPGQGTTDTQYF. In nucleotides, the CDR3 is TGTGCCAGCAGCTTAACTTTTCCGGGACAGGGGACCACAGATACGCAGTATTTT. Together with reference TRBV7-2 and TRBJ2-3, the CDR3 gives the full variable domain: GAGVSQSPSNKVTEKGKDVELRCDPISGHTALYWYRQSLGQGLEFLIYFQGNSAPDKSGLPSDRFSAERTGGSVSTLTIQRTQQEDSAVYLCASSLTFPGQGTTDTQYFGPGTRLTVL.

The chain combines TRBV5-6 with TRBJ2-7; D may be TRBD1 or TRBD2 (5 bases each). Germline CDR1 reads SGHDT; CDR2 reads YYEEEE. This CDR3 comprises 13 residues. Trimming took off 3 bases at V and 2 bases at J, with 9 bases between the two ends. CDR3 nucleotides: TGTGCCAGCAGCTCGGGGACCACCTACGAGCAGTACTTC. This codes for CASSSGTTYEQYF.

This clone was picked up one time. Other DNA sequences in the sample encode the same CDR3. The chain carries TRBV6-2 or TRBV6-3 and TRBJ2-7; no clear D. Per the germline V gene, CDR1 is MNHEY and CDR2 is SVGEGT. Between the trimmed V and J ends, which lost 0 bases and 1 base, there was a span of 7 bases. This CDR3 region has 14 residues. CDR3 region: CASSYSGGSYEQYF. The DNA of the CDR3 is TGTGCCAGCAGTTACTCGGGCGGTTCCTACGAGCAGTACTTC.

The CDR3 reads CASSEGGSYNEQFF. The DNA of the CDR3 is TGTGCCAGCAGCGAAGGGGGCTCCTACAATGAGCAGTTCTTC. This rearrangement joins TRBV6-2 or TRBV6-3 to TRBJ2-1; tentatively, D is TRBD1 (6 bases). The V gene lost 6 bases and the J gene lost 0 bases, with 9 bases spanning the gap. The CDR3 is 14 residues long. Germline CDR1 reads MNHEY; CDR2 reads SVGEGT.

V usage is TRBV5-6 and J usage is TRBJ1-1; the match to TRBD1 covers 8 bases. Germline loops: CDR1 SGHDT, CDR2 YYEEEE. With V trimmed by 1 base and J by 0 bases, 11 bases remained unmatched. The CDR3 is 18 amino acids. CDR3: CASSLWLQGVSVNTEAFF. Written as DNA, the CDR3 is TGTGCCAGCAGCTTGTGGTTACAGGGGGTTTCGGTGAACACTGAAGCTTTCTTT.

This clone was picked up one time. V and J are TRBV5-4 and TRBJ1-6, with D unclear. The CDR3 is 14 amino acids. Germline CDR1 SGHNT, CDR2 YYREEE (reference sequence). V dropped 0 bases and J dropped 6 bases, with 7 bases sitting between them. Here the CDR3 reads CASSLAQSNSPLHF. For the CDR3, the DNA is TGTGCCAGCAGCTTGGCCCAGAGTAATTCACCCCTCCACTTT. The complete variable domain, with remaining parts taken from reference TRBV5-4 and TRBJ1-6, reads ETGVTQSPTHLIKTRGQQVTLRCSSQSGHNTVSWYQQALGQGPQFIFQYYREEENGRGNFPPRFSGLQFPNYSSELNVNALELDDSALYLCASSLAQSNSPLHFGNGTRLTVT.

This rearrangement joins TRBV27 to TRBJ1-4; D perhaps matches TRBD1 (6 bases). The CDR3 covers 16 residues. The germline CDR1 and CDR2 sequences are MNHEY and SMNVEV (reference sequence). V gave up 10 bases and J gave up 3 bases, with 21 bases separating them. The CDR3 loop reads CATRTYADSPNEKLFF. The DNA of the CDR3 is TGTGCCACTAGGACTTATGCGGACAGCCCTAATGAAAAACTGTTTTTT. The entire variable domain, with the rest obtained from reference TRBV27 and TRBJ1-4, is as follows: EAQVTQNPRYLITVTGKKLTVTCSQNMNHEYMSWYRQDPGLGLRQIYYSMNVEVTDKGDVPEGYKVSRKEKRNFPLILESPSPNQTSLYFCATRTYADSPNEKLFFGSGTQLSVL.

The V call is TRBV28, the J call TRBJ2-5, with 7 bases matching TRBD1. With V trimmed by 7 bases and J by 2 bases, 10 bases remained unmatched. There are 15 residues in the CDR3. Germline CDR1 and CDR2: MDHEN and SYDVKM. CDR3: CASTVSRGSQETQYF. Here the CDR3 DNA reads TGTGCCAGCACCGTGTCCAGGGGGAGTCAAGAGACCCAGTACTTC.

This chain uses TRBV5-8 with TRBJ2-2, with D perhaps TRBD1 (6 bases). CDR3 length: 15 residues. V lost 5 bases, J lost 5 bases, and 16 bases lay in between. Germline V lookup: CDR1 SGHTS, CDR2 YDEGEE. DNA for the CDR3: TGTGCCAGCAGACCTCGGGTGCAGGGGACCGGGGAGCTGTTTTTT. Translating it yields CASRPRVQGTGELFF. The full variable domain, in which reference TRBV5-8 and TRBJ2-2 provide the parts outside the CDR3, is EAGVTQSPTHLIKTRGQQATLRCSPISGHTSVYWYQQALGLGLQFLLWYDEGEERNRGNFPPRFSGRQFPNYSSELNVNALELEDSALYLCASRPRVQGTGELFFGEGSRLTVL.

The rearrangement links TRBV30 to TRBJ2-1; D perhaps matches TRBD2 (5 bases). The CDR3 spans 13 residues. V was pared by 2 bases and J by 10 bases, with 15 bases between. The V gene's germline CDR1 is GTSNPN and CDR2 SVGIG (reference sequence). CDR3 residues: CAWSSGLTLEQFF. The CDR3 region has the DNA TGTGCCTGGAGTTCCGGACTGACGCTAGAGCAGTTCTTC.